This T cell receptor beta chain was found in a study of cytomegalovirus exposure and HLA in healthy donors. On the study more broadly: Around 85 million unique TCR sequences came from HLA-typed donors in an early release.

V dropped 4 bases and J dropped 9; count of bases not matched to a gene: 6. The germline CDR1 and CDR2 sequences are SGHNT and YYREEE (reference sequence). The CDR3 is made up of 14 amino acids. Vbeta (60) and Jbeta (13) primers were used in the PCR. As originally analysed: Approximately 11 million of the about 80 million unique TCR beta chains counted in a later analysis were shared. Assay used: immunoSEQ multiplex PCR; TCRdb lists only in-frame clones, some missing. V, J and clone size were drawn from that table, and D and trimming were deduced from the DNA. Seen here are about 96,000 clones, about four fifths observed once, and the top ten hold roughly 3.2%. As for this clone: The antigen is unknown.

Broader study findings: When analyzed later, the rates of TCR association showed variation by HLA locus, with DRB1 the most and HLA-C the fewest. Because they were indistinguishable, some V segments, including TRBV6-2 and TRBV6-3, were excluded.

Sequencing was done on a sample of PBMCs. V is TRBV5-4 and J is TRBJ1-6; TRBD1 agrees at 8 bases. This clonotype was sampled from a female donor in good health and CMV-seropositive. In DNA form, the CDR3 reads TGTGCCAGCAGCATGTGGACAGGGCCTTCACCCCTCCACTTT. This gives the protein CASSMWTGPSPLHF.